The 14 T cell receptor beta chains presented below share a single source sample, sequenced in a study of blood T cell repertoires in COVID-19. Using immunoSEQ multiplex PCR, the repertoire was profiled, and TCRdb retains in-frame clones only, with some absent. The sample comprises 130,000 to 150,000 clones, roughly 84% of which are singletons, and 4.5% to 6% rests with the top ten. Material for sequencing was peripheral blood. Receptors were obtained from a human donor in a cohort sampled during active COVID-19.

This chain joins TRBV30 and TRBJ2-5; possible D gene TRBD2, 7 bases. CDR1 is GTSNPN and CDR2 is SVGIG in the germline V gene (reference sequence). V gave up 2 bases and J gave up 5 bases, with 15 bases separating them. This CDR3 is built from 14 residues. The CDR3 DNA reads TGTGCCTGGAGTCGTGGGGGGGCTAGGGAGACCCAGTACTTC. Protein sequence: CAWSRGGARETQYF.

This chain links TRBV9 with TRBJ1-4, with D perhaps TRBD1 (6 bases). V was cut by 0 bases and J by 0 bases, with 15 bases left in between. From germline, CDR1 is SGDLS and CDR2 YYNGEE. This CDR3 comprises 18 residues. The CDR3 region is CASSVAPDRQATNEKLFF. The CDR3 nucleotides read TGTGCCAGCAGCGTAGCTCCGGACAGACAGGCAACTAATGAAAAACTGTTTTTT. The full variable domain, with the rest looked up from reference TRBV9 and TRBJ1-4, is DSGVTQTPKHLITATGQRVTLRCSPRSGDLSVYWYQQSLDQGLQFLIQYYNGEERAKGNILERFSAQQFPDLHSELNLSSLELGDSALYFCASSVAPDRQATNEKLFFGSGTQLSVL.

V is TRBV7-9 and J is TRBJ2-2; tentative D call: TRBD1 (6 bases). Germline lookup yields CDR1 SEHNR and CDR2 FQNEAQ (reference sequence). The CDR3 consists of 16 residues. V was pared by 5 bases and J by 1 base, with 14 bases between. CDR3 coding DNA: TGTGCCAGCAGCCCACGATCAGGGGAGAACACCGGGGAGCTGTTTTTT. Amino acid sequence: CASSPRSGENTGELFF. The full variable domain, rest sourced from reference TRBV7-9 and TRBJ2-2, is DTGVSQNPRHKITKRGQNVTFRCDPISEHNRLYWYRQTLGQGPEFLTYFQNEAQLEKSRLLSDRFSAERPKGSFSTLEIQRTEQGDSAMYLCASSPRSGENTGELFFGEGSRLTVL.

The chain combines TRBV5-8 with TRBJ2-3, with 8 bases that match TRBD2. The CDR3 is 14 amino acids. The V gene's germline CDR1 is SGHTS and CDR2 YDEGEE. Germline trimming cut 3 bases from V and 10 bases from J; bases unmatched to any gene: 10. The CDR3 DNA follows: TGTGCCAGCAGCTCCCTCGACTGGACTAGCCCGCAGTATTTT. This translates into CASSSLDWTSPQYF.

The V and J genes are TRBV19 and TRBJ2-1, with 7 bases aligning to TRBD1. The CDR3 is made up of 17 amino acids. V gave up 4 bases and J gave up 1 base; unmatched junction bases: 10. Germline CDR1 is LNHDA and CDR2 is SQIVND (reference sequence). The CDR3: CASSTSAPTGSYNEQFF. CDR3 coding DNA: TGTGCCAGTAGTACCTCCGCTCCGACAGGGTCCTACAATGAGCAGTTCTTC.

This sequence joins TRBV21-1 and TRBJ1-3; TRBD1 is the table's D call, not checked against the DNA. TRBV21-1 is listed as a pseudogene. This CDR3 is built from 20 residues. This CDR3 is CASSKGRVSRGRGSGNTIYF. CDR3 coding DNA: TGTGCCAGCAGCAAGGGTAGGGTGAGCCGAGGTAGGGGCTCTGGAAACACCATATATTTT.

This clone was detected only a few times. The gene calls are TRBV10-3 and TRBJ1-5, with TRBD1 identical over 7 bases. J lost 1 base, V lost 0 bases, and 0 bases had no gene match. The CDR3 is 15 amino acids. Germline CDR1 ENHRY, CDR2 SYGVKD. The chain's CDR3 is CAISESGQSNQPQHF. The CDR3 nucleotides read TGTGCCATCAGTGAGTCGGGACAGAGCAATCAGCCCCAGCATTTT.

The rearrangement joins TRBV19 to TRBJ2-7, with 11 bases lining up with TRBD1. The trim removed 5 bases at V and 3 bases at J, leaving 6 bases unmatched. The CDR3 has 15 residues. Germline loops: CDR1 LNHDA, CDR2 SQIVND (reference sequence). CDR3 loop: CASSPQGTGGYEQYF. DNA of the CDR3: TGTGCCAGTAGTCCCCAGGGGACAGGGGGCTACGAGCAGTACTTC.

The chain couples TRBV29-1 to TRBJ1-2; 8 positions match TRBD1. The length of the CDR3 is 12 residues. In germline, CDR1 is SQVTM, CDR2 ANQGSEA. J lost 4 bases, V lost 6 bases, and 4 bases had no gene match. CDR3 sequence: CSVLRGPYGYTF. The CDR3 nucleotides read TGCAGCGTCCTCAGGGGGCCCTATGGCTACACCTTC.

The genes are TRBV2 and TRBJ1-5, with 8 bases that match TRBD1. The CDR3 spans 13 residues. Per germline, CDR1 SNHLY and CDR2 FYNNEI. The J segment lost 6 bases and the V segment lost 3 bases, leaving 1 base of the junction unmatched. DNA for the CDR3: TGTGCCAGCAGTGACAGGGGGCGTCAGCCCCAGCATTTT. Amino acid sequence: CASSDRGRQPQHF.

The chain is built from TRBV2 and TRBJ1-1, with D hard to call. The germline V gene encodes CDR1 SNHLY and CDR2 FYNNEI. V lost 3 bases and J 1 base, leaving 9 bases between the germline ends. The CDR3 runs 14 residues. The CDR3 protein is CASSEYSSNTEAFF. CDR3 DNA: TGTGCCAGCAGTGAGTACAGCTCGAACACTGAAGCTTTCTTT.

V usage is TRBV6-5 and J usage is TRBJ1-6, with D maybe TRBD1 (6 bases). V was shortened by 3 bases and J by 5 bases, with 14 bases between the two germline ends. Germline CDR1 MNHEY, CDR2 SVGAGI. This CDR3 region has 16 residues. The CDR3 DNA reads TGTGCCAGCAGTTATCTAGGGACACTAGATAATTCACCCCTCCACTTT. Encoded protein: CASSYLGTLDNSPLHF.

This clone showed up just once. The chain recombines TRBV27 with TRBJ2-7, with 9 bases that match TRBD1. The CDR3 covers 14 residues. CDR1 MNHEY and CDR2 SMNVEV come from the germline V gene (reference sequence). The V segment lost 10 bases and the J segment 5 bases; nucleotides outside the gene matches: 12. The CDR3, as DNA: TGTGCCACCGCCGACGGACAGGGGCTAAACGAGCAGTACGTC. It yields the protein CATADGQGLNEQYV.

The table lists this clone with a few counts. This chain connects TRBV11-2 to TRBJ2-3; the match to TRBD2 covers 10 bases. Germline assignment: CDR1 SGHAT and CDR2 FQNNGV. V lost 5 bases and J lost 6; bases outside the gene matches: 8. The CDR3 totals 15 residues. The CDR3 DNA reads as TGTGCCAGCAGCCTCCTAGCGGGAGCATTGGATACGCAGTATTTT. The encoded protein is CASSLLAGALDTQYF.